This T cell receptor beta chain stems from a study of blood T cells in healthy people across ages. Study as a whole: Capturing about one barcoded beta molecule per two T cells was achieved by template switching.

CDR3 length equals 10 residues. Between the trimmed V and J ends, which lost 7 bases and 6 bases, there was a span of 6 bases. CDR1 and CDR2 (germline): ENHRY, SYGVKD. Russia was home to the donors, healthy Caucasian individuals aged about 6 to 100. This clonotype was counted between two and nine times. Its antigen is currently unknown. General study results and limits: Diversity estimates drawn from one million T cells were deemed underestimates.

A second 7 to 11 cycle PCR used barcoded and J-beta primers. TCRdb reprocessed the 5' RACE reads with MiXCR, giving one entry per CDR3 protein. Seen here are around 1,000,000 distinct CDR3 sequences, less than 25% observed once, and the top ten hold around 0.7%. These same data were also listed under a study on T cells of mothers and their children. That work states: The sample comes from roughly 9 healthy Caucasian donors: mothers and children.

The source material was blood. This receptor was obtained from a girl aged 2-10 years in good health. The chain uses TRBV10-3 and TRBJ1-2, with D unclear. Written as DNA, the CDR3 is TGTGCCATCAAGCTTGATGGCTACACCTTC. As protein: CAIKLDGYTF.